One TCR beta chain is described in this entry. Antigen unknown. TCR beta CDR3 region amplification was performed from RNA transcripts. The study used the HTBI primer set for a first-round RT-PCR of the TCR CDR3. One entry per CDR3 protein, called by TCRdb with MiXCR from the multiplex PCR reads. There are 300,000 to 350,000 distinct CDR3 sequences in the sample; roughly 21% occur only once, and 50% lies in the top ten. The sample originates from a study of T cells in Graves' hyperthyroidism and ophthalmopathy. This CDR3 is 17 amino acids long. The ends were cut back, 1 base at V and 2 bases at J, with 18 bases in the middle. CDR1 SGHAT and CDR2 FQNNGV come from the germline V gene. Study-wide points: Blood also carried most thyroid clonotypes expanded above 0.001.

The chain employs TRBV11-2 and TRBJ2-7, with a tentative D call TRBD2 (6 bases). This TCR came from a woman aged 45 to 65 with Graves' hyperthyroidism. Sequencing input: blood. CDR3 nucleotide sequence: TGTGCCAGCAGCTTAGGGCCTATGGGGGGTCCAACCTACGAGCAGTACTTC. Protein sequence: CASSLGPMGGPTYEQYF.